This T cell receptor (beta chain) comes out of a study of blood T cell repertoires in COVID-19. Study summary: Samples representing acute and convalescent COVID-19 were sourced from the United States, Italy and Spain. From T cells, B-cell-depleted T cells, or PBMCs came the material, which was cDNA or gDNA.

In the study's own analysis: Nucleated cell number was recorded as an estimate derived from reference gene primer amplification. The protocol was immunoSEQ multiplex PCR, while the TCRdb copy is restricted to in-frame clones and leaves out a portion. V, J and clone size were drawn from that table, and D and trimming were deduced from the DNA. Here the sample spans 110,000 or so clones, 88% being singletons. This TCR was sampled from a woman aged 65 to 85 who had recovered from COVID-19. The sequencing sample was made of peripheral blood.

CDR3 DNA: TGCGCCAGCAGCTTGCGACAGGATGGGCTCCAGGATGGGGCCAACGTCCTGACTTTC. It codes for CASSLRQDGLQDGANVLTF. V gene TRBV5-1 combines with J gene TRBJ2-6; perhaps TRBD1 as D (6 bases). Germline-derived CDR1 and CDR2 are SGHRS and YFSETQ. The CDR3 length is 19 residues. The V and J ends lost 1 base and 3 bases respectively, with 20 bases between them.